What follows are 30 T cell receptor beta chains derived from one specimen sequenced in a study of blood T cell repertoires in COVID-19. The protocol was immunoSEQ multiplex PCR, while the TCRdb copy is restricted to in-frame clones and leaves out a portion. The sample shows more than 85,000 clones, less than 85% of them seen only once. Material: peripheral blood. All receptors derive from an elderly man with acute or convalescent COVID-19.

The chain employs TRBV28 and TRBJ2-5; TRBD1 matches at 8 bases. Germline loops: CDR1 MDHEN, CDR2 SYDVKM. The V and J ends lost 2 bases and 5 bases, in that order; junction bases with no gene match: 16. This CDR3 is 18 amino acids long. This CDR3 is CASSLIGQGVAGLETQYF. The CDR3 DNA follows: TGTGCCAGCAGTTTAATAGGACAGGGAGTAGCTGGCCTGGAGACCCAGTACTTC.

J is TRBJ2-7 and V is TRBV5-5, with a weak D call TRBD2 (6 bases). The CDR3 loop spans 13 amino acids. Trimming shortened V by 5 bases and J by 8 bases, and 17 bases separated the two germline ends. Germline CDR1 is SGHKS and CDR2 is YYEKEE (reference sequence). The CDR3: CASSHGGLSKQYF. Written as DNA, the CDR3 is TGTGCCAGCAGTCACGGGGGACTCTCTAAGCAGTACTTC.

The V call is TRBV11-3, the J call TRBJ2-3; D remains ambiguous. The germline V and J ends were trimmed by 4 bases and 4 bases, with 15 bases remaining between them. The CDR3 runs to 15 residues. CDR1 and CDR2 (germline): SGHNT, YENEEA. This CDR3 is CASSSRPNEADTQYF. CDR3 nucleotide sequence: TGTGCCAGCAGCTCGAGGCCCAACGAGGCAGATACGCAGTATTTT.

This rearrangement joins TRBV11-1 to TRBJ2-7, with TRBD1 matching over 11 bases. The junction had 3 bases not matched to a gene; V was cut back by 3 bases and J by 2 bases. This CDR3 has 15 amino acids. Germline assignment: CDR1 SGHAT and CDR2 FQDESV (reference sequence). CDR3 DNA sequence: TGTGCCAGCAGCTTCGGGACAGGGGGACCCTACGAGCAGTACTTC. It specifies CASSFGTGGPYEQYF.

This chain uses TRBV6-5 with TRBJ1-3, with 9 positions matching TRBD1. This CDR3 spans 15 amino acids. Germline loops: CDR1 MNHEY, CDR2 SVGAGI. J gave up 11 bases and V 0 bases, and 8 bases lay outside the gene matches. The CDR3 DNA is TGTGCCAGCAGTTACTCCGGGACAGGGAGCAGCCCCATATATTTT. This codes for CASSYSGTGSSPIYF.

The rearrangement links TRBV30 to TRBJ1-2, with D unresolved. Trimming removed 0 bases from V and 8 bases from J, with 10 bases in between. Germline loops: CDR1 GTSNPN, CDR2 SVGIG (reference sequence). This CDR3 has 12 amino acids. As DNA, the CDR3 is TGTGCCTGGAGTGTCACGGGAGGCGGCTACACCTTC. It yields the protein CAWSVTGGGYTF.

This clone was detected only a few times. This chain joins TRBV10-3 and TRBJ1-3; unclear D gene. Germline CDR1 ENHRY, CDR2 SYGVKD. The CDR3 extends over 15 amino acids. V dropped 7 bases and J dropped 0 bases, with 13 bases sitting between them. The CDR3 sequence: CAITPGGISGNTIYF. The CDR3 coding sequence is TGTGCCATCACCCCAGGAGGGATCTCTGGAAACACCATATATTTT.

The chain combines TRBV9 with TRBJ2-7, with D perhaps TRBD2 (7 bases). The germline V gene has CDR1 SGDLS and CDR2 YYNGEE. Trimming took 0 bases from V and 4 from J, leaving 26 bases between them. This CDR3 contains 19 residues. The CDR3 DNA follows: TGTGCCAGCAGCGTAGCGGGGGGCGCTGGGACCGGGACCTTTTACGAGCAGTACTTC. It codes for CASSVAGGAGTGTFYEQYF.

The V call is TRBV5-5, the J call TRBJ1-2; a possible D gene is TRBD1 (6 bases). The CDR3 covers 12 residues. Germline-derived CDR1 and CDR2 are SGHKS and YYEKEE (reference sequence). Trimming pared 4 bases from V and 8 bases from J, leaving 12 bases between. CDR3 DNA sequence: TGTGCCAGCAGCATCGGGACAAGCGGCTACACCTTC. Its protein is CASSIGTSGYTF.

J is TRBJ2-1 and V is TRBV9; 13 bases are a match to TRBD2. The V gene end was trimmed by 4 bases and the J gene end by 4 bases; junction bases not matched to a gene: 17. This CDR3 has 20 amino acids. The V gene's germline CDR1 is SGDLS and CDR2 YYNGEE. The CDR3 coding sequence is TGTGCCAGCAGCCGCCGCGCCGGGACTAGCGGGACCTACACTTACAATGAGCAGTTCTTC. Protein: CASSRRAGTSGTYTYNEQFF.

V and J are TRBV6-5 and TRBJ2-1, with 7 bases aligning to TRBD1. This CDR3 has 13 residues. Germline V gene data show CDR1 as MNHEY and CDR2 as SVGAGI. V was pared by 2 bases and J by 7 bases, with 2 bases of the junction left unmatched. The CDR3 DNA follows: TGTGCCAGCAGTTACAGGGGGCGTAATGAGCAGTTCTTC. This codes for CASSYRGRNEQFF.

This sequence joins TRBV28 and TRBJ1-2; possibly TRBD1 for D (5 bases). CDR1 is MDHEN, CDR2 SYDVKM, per germline. Deletions cut 4 bases from V and 7 bases from J, with 10 bases between. This CDR3 is 12 amino acids long. The CDR3 DNA reads as TGTGCCAGCAGTTCCCTTGACAGTGGCTACACCTTC. It yields the protein CASSSLDSGYTF.

The J gene is TRBJ1-2, the V gene TRBV28, with 12 bases aligning to TRBD1. Germline CDR1 MDHEN, CDR2 SYDVKM. There are 16 residues in the CDR3. V lost 6 bases, J lost 6 bases, and 11 bases stayed unmatched. CDR3 DNA: TGTGCCAGCAGCCAGACACTAGGGACAGGGGGCGATGGCTACACCTTC. This translates into CASSQTLGTGGDGYTF.

This clone appeared a single time. The V call is TRBV6-5, the J call TRBJ1-5, with 11 bases fitting TRBD1. The CDR3 has 15 residues. The trim removed 11 bases at V and 4 bases at J, leaving 10 bases unmatched. CDR1 and CDR2 from the germline V gene are MNHEY and SVGAGI. CDR3 nucleotide sequence: TGTGCCTCGACGTGGGACAGGGGGAGTAATCAGCCCCAGCATTTT. Residues: CASTWDRGSNQPQHF.

Comment on this clone: At the DNA level, this CDR3 is encoded by other sequences in the same sample as well. V gene TRBV19 combines with J gene TRBJ2-6; 9 bases are a match to TRBD1. This CDR3 contains 16 residues. Germline V CDR1 and CDR2: LNHDA, SQIVND (reference sequence). The V and J ends lost 3 bases and 4 bases, in that order; junction bases with no gene match: 4. CDR3 protein: CASSIGQGPGANVLTF. The CDR3 nucleotides are TGTGCCAGTAGTATCGGACAGGGGCCGGGGGCCAACGTCCTGACTTTC.

The chain joins TRBV14 to TRBJ2-4, with TRBD1 matching over 8 bases. Trimming removed 4 bases from V and 1 base from J; junction bases left unmatched: 3. The CDR3 spans 15 residues. Germline-derived CDR1 and CDR2 are SGHDN and FVKESK. This CDR3 reads CASSPRTGAKNIQYF. DNA of the CDR3: TGTGCCAGCAGCCCTCGGACAGGGGCCAAAAACATTCAGTACTTC. Combining the CDR3 with reference TRBV14 and TRBJ2-4 gives the whole variable domain EAGVTQFPSHSVIEKGQTVTLRCDPISGHDNLYWYRRVMGKEIKFLLHFVKESKQDESGMPNNRFLAERTGGTYSTLKVQPAELEDSGVYFCASSPRTGAKNIQYFGAGTRLSVL.

The chain uses TRBV5-4 and TRBJ2-7, with TRBD2 matching 10 bases. Germline CDR1 SGHNT, CDR2 YYREEE (reference sequence). The CDR3 consists of 15 residues. V lost 3 bases and J lost 1; bases outside the gene matches: 4. The CDR3 DNA sequence: TGTGCCAGCAGCTCCGGACTAGCGGAGTCCTACGAGCAGTACTTC. It specifies CASSSGLAESYEQYF.

The chain has TRBV5-1 and TRBJ2-1; 10 bases agree with TRBD2. V gave up 0 bases and J gave up 10 bases; unmatched junction bases: 7. This CDR3 contains 15 residues. Germline CDR1 SGHRS, CDR2 YFSETQ. The CDR3 loop is CASSLELAGPREQFF. CDR3 bases: TGCGCCAGCAGCTTGGAACTAGCGGGGCCCCGAGAGCAGTTCTTC.

This chain uses TRBV19 with TRBJ1-4, with TRBD1 as a possible D gene (6 bases). This CDR3 is 14 amino acids long. Per germline, CDR1 LNHDA and CDR2 SQIVND (reference sequence). Trimming pared 4 bases from V and 4 bases from J, leaving 10 bases between. The CDR3 DNA is TGTGCCAGTAGTAAGGACAGCCTTAATGAAAAACTGTTTTTT. Its protein is CASSKDSLNEKLFF.

J is TRBJ2-1 and V is TRBV27, with a weak D call TRBD2 (6 bases). The germline V and J ends were trimmed by 0 bases and 4 bases, with 10 bases remaining between them. This CDR3 contains 15 residues. Germline V gene sequence: CDR1 MNHEY, CDR2 SMNVEV (reference sequence). The CDR3 nucleotides are TGTGCCAGCAGTTTATCCGGGACTCCATACAATGAGCAGTTCTTC. Translated: CASSLSGTPYNEQFF.

The chain recombines TRBV5-1 with TRBJ1-2; maybe TRBD1 (6 bases). CDR1 and CDR2 from the germline V gene are SGHRS and YFSETQ. The CDR3 loop spans 17 amino acids. The V end was cut by 0 bases, the J end by 0 bases, with 15 bases between. CDR3 nucleotides: TGCGCCAGCAGCTTGGACCTGAACAGGGCCTCTAACTATGGCTACACCTTC. It specifies CASSLDLNRASNYGYTF.

The chain recombines TRBV28 with TRBJ2-5; 7 nucleotides line up with TRBD1. The V and J ends lost 4 bases and 0 bases, in that order; junction bases with no gene match: 5. The germline CDR1 and CDR2 sequences are MDHEN and SYDVKM. This CDR3 region has 15 residues. As DNA, the CDR3 is TGTGCCAGCAGTTCTACAGGGGCCTACCAAGAGACCCAGTACTTC. Protein: CASSSTGAYQETQYF.

The chain joins TRBV2 to TRBJ2-7; 8 bases align to TRBD2. V gave up 8 bases and J gave up 3 bases; unmatched junction bases: 6. Germline V gives CDR1 SNHLY, CDR2 FYNNEI. There are 13 residues in the CDR3. The chain's CDR3 is CASCYSGIYEQYF. The CDR3 DNA reads TGTGCCAGCTGTTATAGCGGGATCTACGAGCAGTACTTC.

The chain has TRBV4-1 and TRBJ2-6, with a weak D call TRBD1 (6 bases). Germline V gene sequence: CDR1 MGHRA, CDR2 YSYEKL. The CDR3 loop spans 19 amino acids. Trimming removed 2 bases from V and 1 base from J, with 18 bases in between. DNA for the CDR3: TGCGCCAGCAGCCAACTACCAGGGGCCCCCCTATCTGGGGCCAACGTCCTGACTTTC. It codes for CASSQLPGAPLSGANVLTF.

This clone was picked up many times. The genes are TRBV7-3 and TRBJ2-7, with a tentative D call TRBD2 (5 bases). This CDR3 has 13 residues. Germline loops: CDR1 SGHTA, CDR2 FQGTGA. V shed 2 bases and J shed 3 bases, with 8 bases lying between them. CDR3 nucleotides: TGTGCCAGCAGCTTATTTGGGAGCTACGAGCAGTACTTC. Residues: CASSLFGSYEQYF.

The chain uses TRBV28 and TRBJ2-5; 7 positions match TRBD2. CDR1 MDHEN and CDR2 SYDVKM come from the germline V gene. The V gene end was trimmed by 3 bases and the J gene end by 6 bases; junction bases not matched to a gene: 7. CDR3 length: 14 amino acids. Here the CDR3 reads CASSFAGAGKTQYF. The DNA for the CDR3 is TGTGCCAGCAGTTTCGCGGGAGCGGGGAAGACCCAGTACTTC.

With respect to this clone: This CDR3 is also generated by other DNA sequences in the sample. This chain uses TRBV6-5 with TRBJ2-6; 7 bases are shared with TRBD1. The germline CDR1 and CDR2 sequences are MNHEY and SVGAGI. The CDR3 sequence is 15 residues long. V gave up 6 bases and J gave up 3 bases; unmatched junction bases: 5. CDR3 nucleotides: TGTGCCAGCAGCAGAACAGGGGTTGGGGCCAACGTCCTGACTTTC. It encodes CASSRTGVGANVLTF.

CDR3 nucleotides: TGTGCCAGCAAACCGACAGGGACCTACGAGCAGTACTTC. This gives the protein CASKPTGTYEQYF. This rearrangement joins TRBV6-5 to TRBJ2-7, with 7 bases identical to TRBD1. Germline V lookup: CDR1 MNHEY, CDR2 SVGAGI. With 7 bases clipped from V and 2 bases from J, the junction kept 5 bases outside the gene matches. The CDR3 runs to 13 residues.

The V and J genes are TRBV2 and TRBJ2-4; TRBD1 matches at 7 bases. Germline-derived CDR1 and CDR2 are SNHLY and FYNNEI. CDR3 length: 16 residues. After removal of 6 bases from V and 0 bases from J, the junction contained 8 bases not matched to a gene. DNA for the CDR3: TGTGCCAGCAGAGCTGACAGGGCCTTAGCCAAAAACATTCAGTACTTC. This translates into CASRADRALAKNIQYF.

This chain uses TRBV7-2 with TRBJ1-5; 7 nucleotides agree with TRBD1. This CDR3 contains 16 residues. The V gene end was trimmed by 0 bases and the J gene end by 2 bases; junction bases not matched to a gene: 4. Germline V gives CDR1 SGHTA, CDR2 FQGNSA. The CDR3, as DNA: TGTGCCAGCAGCTTAGCGCGAGGGACAGGCAATCAGCCCCAGCATTTT. Protein product: CASSLARGTGNQPQHF.